One sample yielded the 19 T cell receptor beta chains listed below, sequenced in a study of cytomegalovirus exposure and HLA in healthy donors. PCR primers comprised 60 Vbeta and 13 Jbeta primers. Here immunoSEQ multiplex PCR was the method, and the copy in TCRdb shows in-frame clones only, minus some. The sample has about 110,000 clones, 76% seen once. Sequencing used PBMCs. The receptors were sampled from a man aged 30 to 45 in good health and CMV-seropositive.

The sample holds one count of this clone. The chain carries TRBV7-6 and TRBJ2-2, with 7 bases that match TRBD2. V shed 2 bases and J 4 bases; nucleotides not matched to a gene: 4. This CDR3 comprises 15 residues. The germline V gene encodes CDR1 SGHVS and CDR2 FNYEAQ. The CDR3 sequence: CASSLLGGGTGELFF. The CDR3 DNA sequence: TGTGCCAGCAGCTTACTTGGGGGGGGCACCGGGGAGCTGTTTTTT. The variable domain in full, with the rest retrieved from reference TRBV7-6 and TRBJ2-2, is GAGVSQSPRYKVTKRGQDVALRCDPISGHVSLYWYRQALGQGPEFLTYFNYEAQQDKSGLPNDRFSAERPEGSISTLTIQRTEQRDSAMYRCASSLLGGGTGELFFGEGSRLTVL.

This chain links TRBV16 with TRBJ1-3; maybe TRBD1 (6 bases). With 5 bases removed from V and 4 bases from J, the gap between germline ends came to 6 bases. The CDR3 runs 12 residues. Germline CDR1 KGHSY, CDR2 FQNENV. As DNA, the CDR3 is TGTGCCAGCAGCGACAGGGGAAACACCATATATTTT. This translates into CASSDRGNTIYF.

J is TRBJ1-6 and V is TRBV6-6, with TRBD1 matching 9 bases. With V trimmed by 8 bases and J by 9 bases, 11 bases remained unmatched. The CDR3 spans 15 residues. Germline V CDR1 and CDR2: MNHNY, SVGAGI (reference sequence). The CDR3 DNA reads as TGTGCCAGCGTCGAACAGGGGGCCCACAGTTCACCCCTCCACTTT. Amino acids: CASVEQGAHSSPLHF.

The table lists this clone with a few counts. The rearrangement uses TRBV6-1 and TRBJ2-7; no clear D gene. The CDR3 is made up of 15 amino acids. V was clipped by 5 bases and J by 3 bases, with 17 bases between them. Germline CDR1 reads MNHNS; CDR2 reads SASEGT. The CDR3 reads CASSPPNRPGYEQYF. The CDR3 DNA reads TGTGCCAGCAGTCCCCCGAACCGGCCGGGCTACGAGCAGTACTTC.

This clone was found a few times. This chain uses TRBV30 with TRBJ2-7; 7 positions match TRBD2. CDR1 is GTSNPN, CDR2 SVGIG, per germline (reference sequence). The V gene end was trimmed by 5 bases and the J gene end by 0 bases; junction bases not matched to a gene: 4. This CDR3 spans 13 amino acids. As DNA, the CDR3 is TGTGCCTGGGCAGCGGGGACCTCCTACGAGCAGTACTTC. Translation gives CAWAAGTSYEQYF.

This clone appeared a single time. The chain uses TRBV19 and TRBJ2-4; a weak D match, TRBD1 (6 bases). The CDR3 is 15 amino acids. Germline CDR1 is LNHDA and CDR2 is SQIVND (reference sequence). Between the trimmed V and J ends, which lost 3 bases and 2 bases, there was a span of 11 bases. As DNA, the CDR3 is TGTGCCAGTAGTATTACGGGACACTCCAAAAACATTCAGTACTTC. It translates to CASSITGHSKNIQYF. The variable domain in full, completed from reference TRBV19 and TRBJ2-4, reads DGGITQSPKYLFRKEGQNVTLSCEQNLNHDAMYWYRQDPGQGLRLIYYSQIVNDFQKGDIAEGYSVSREKKESFPLTVTSAQKNPTAFYLCASSITGHSKNIQYFGAGTRLSVL.

This clone showed up just once. The V call is TRBV11-2, the J call TRBJ2-1; 12 nucleotides line up with TRBD2. The CDR3 consists of 16 residues. Germline CDR1 is SGHAT and CDR2 is FQNNGV. J gave up 5 bases and V 5 bases, and 7 bases lay outside the gene matches. The CDR3, as DNA: TGTGCCAGCAGCCGACGGGCTAGCGGGGGGGACAATGAGCAGTTCTTC. Protein sequence: CASSRRASGGDNEQFF.

This sequence joins TRBV5-5 and TRBJ1-1; 9 bases are shared with TRBD1. Germline lookup yields CDR1 SGHKS and CDR2 YYEKEE (reference sequence). The J segment lost 11 bases and the V segment lost 4 bases, leaving 21 bases of the junction unmatched. CDR3 length: 17 residues. The CDR3 nucleotides read TGTGCCAGCAGCAAACCCCCTTTGACCGGGACAGGGTATCGGGCTTTCTTT. This encodes CASSKPPLTGTGYRAFF.

The chain has TRBV9 and TRBJ2-7; perhaps TRBD2 as D (6 bases). The CDR3 is 15 residues long. Trimming left V 5 bases short and J 2 bases short, with 17 bases between. Germline lookup yields CDR1 SGDLS and CDR2 YYNGEE. The CDR3 region is CASSATGGKTYEQYF. CDR3 in DNA: TGTGCCAGCAGTGCTACTGGCGGGAAAACCTACGAGCAGTACTTC.

The chain is built from TRBV18 and TRBJ2-1; 9 bases fit TRBD2. With 3 bases clipped from V and 10 bases from J, the junction kept 13 bases outside the gene matches. Germline V CDR1 and CDR2: KGHSH, LQKENI. This CDR3 is built from 16 residues. The CDR3 coding sequence is TGTGCCAGCTCACCCTCCGGACTAGCGAATACCGGGGAGCAGTTCTTC. Its translation: CASSPSGLANTGEQFF.

The chain has TRBV29-1 and TRBJ2-7, with D perhaps TRBD1 (6 bases). The germline CDR1 and CDR2 sequences are SQVTM and ANQGSEA. V was pared by 2 bases and J by 3 bases, with 8 bases between. The CDR3 has 12 amino acids. CDR3 DNA: TGCAGCGTTGAAAACAGGGACTACGAGCAGTACTTC. Translated: CSVENRDYEQYF.

The V gene is TRBV10-1, the J gene TRBJ2-3; 9 bases line up with TRBD2. Losses at the gene ends were 2 bases for V and 2 bases for J; bases not matched to a gene: 5. Germline V gives CDR1 WNHNN, CDR2 SYGVQD (reference sequence). The CDR3 runs 16 residues. The CDR3 sequence: CASSEVAGAYTDTQYF. The CDR3 DNA follows: TGCGCCAGCAGTGAGGTAGCGGGGGCCTACACAGATACGCAGTATTTT.

In the case of this clone: Compared with germline, one end of the junction differs, possibly owing to a read error. This chain uses TRBV5-4 with TRBJ2-7; 12 bases map to TRBD1. Germline loops: CDR1 SGHNT, CDR2 YYREEE (reference sequence). The CDR3 is 16 residues long. The DNA of the CDR3 is TGTGCCGGCAGCTTAGGGGACAGGGGGCTACCTCTCGAGCAGTACTTC. Translated: CAGSLGDRGLPLEQYF.

This clone has a single count. This chain links TRBV5-5 with TRBJ2-1, with 8 bases identical to TRBD1. The CDR3 contains 15 residues. CDR1 is SGHKS and CDR2 is YYEKEE in the germline V gene (reference sequence). V gave up 3 bases and J gave up 2 bases; unmatched junction bases: 4. Here the CDR3 DNA reads TGTGCCAGCAGCTCTCGACAGGGGACCTACAATGAGCAGTTCTTC. Its translation: CASSSRQGTYNEQFF.

This chain links TRBV2 with TRBJ2-5, with 11 bases matching TRBD1. The J call may be incorrect, as the DNA end agrees better with TRBJ2-7. Germline-derived CDR1 and CDR2 are SNHLY and FYNNEI. The CDR3 is 16 amino acids. This chain's CDR3 is CASSESSGQGVHEQYF. The CDR3 DNA is TGTGCCAGCAGTGAATCTTCGGGACAGGGGGTGCACGAGCAGTACTTC.

The V call is TRBV5-4, the J call TRBJ1-2; 9 positions agree with TRBD1. J gave up 7 bases and V 6 bases, and 10 bases lay outside the gene matches. CDR3 length equals 14 residues. The germline V gene has CDR1 SGHNT and CDR2 YYREEE (reference sequence). The CDR3 region is CASTWTGEFGGYTF. The CDR3 DNA reads TGTGCCAGCACATGGACAGGGGAGTTTGGTGGCTACACCTTC.

The chain joins TRBV18 to TRBJ2-7; possible D gene TRBD1, 6 bases. Germline-derived CDR1 and CDR2 are KGHSH and LQKENI. The CDR3 length is 13 residues. Trimming removed 6 bases from V and 3 bases from J, with 12 bases in between. CDR3 sequence: CASSPDSYYEQYF. The CDR3 DNA reads as TGTGCCAGCTCCCCGGACAGCTACTACGAGCAGTACTTC.

The genes are TRBV28 and TRBJ1-5; TRBD1 agrees at 9 bases. This CDR3 spans 16 amino acids. CDR1 is MDHEN and CDR2 is SYDVKM in the germline V gene. V was clipped by 6 bases and J by 0 bases; unmatched bases: 6. In nucleotides, the CDR3 is TGTGCCAGCAGCCCCGGGACAGGGTTTAGCAATCAGCCCCAGCATTTT. Translating gives CASSPGTGFSNQPQHF.

J is TRBJ1-1 and V is TRBV6-5, with no clear D. The CDR3 extends over 15 amino acids. Germline V gene sequence: CDR1 MNHEY, CDR2 SVGAGI. V was shortened by 0 bases and J by 0 bases, with 8 bases between the two germline ends. The DNA for the CDR3 is TGTGCCAGCAGTTACTCGGCGGAACTGAACACTGAAGCTTTCTTT. It specifies CASSYSAELNTEAFF.